One and the same sample provided the 19 T cell receptor beta chains below, sequenced in a study of beta chain features in type 1 diabetes. Every isolated RNA sample was fully reverse transcribed, so sequencing captured expressed TCRB transcripts. The method was immunoSEQ multiplex PCR; TCRdb's version includes in-frame clones alone and lacks a portion of them. The profile shows 250,000 to 400,000 clones, around 15% of them singletons. Sequenced sample: central memory CD4+ T cells from blood. The receptor source for this set is a man aged 25-45 years in good health.

This clone came up a few times. V gene TRBV27 combines with J gene TRBJ1-3, with 8 bases fitting TRBD1. Germline-derived CDR1 and CDR2 are MNHEY and SMNVEV (reference sequence). The CDR3 is made up of 17 amino acids. With V trimmed by 3 bases and J by 4 bases, 11 bases remained unmatched. The CDR3 sequence is CASSLTGQGAYGNTIYF. The CDR3 DNA sequence: TGTGCCAGCAGTTTGACGGGGCAGGGGGCGTACGGAAACACCATATATTTT.

V and J are TRBV2 and TRBJ2-3, with 14 bases fitting TRBD2. V lost 4 bases to trimming and J lost 3 bases; unmatched junction nucleotides: 9. CDR1 is SNHLY and CDR2 is FYNNEI in the germline V gene. This CDR3 has 18 amino acids. DNA of the CDR3: TGTGCCAGCAGTGTTTTGGGGAGGACTAGCGGGAGGACAGATACGCAGTATTTT. Translation: CASSVLGRTSGRTDTQYF.

This clone was picked up a small number of times. This likely came from a read error, as a far larger clone is one base away. The chain carries TRBV4-3 and TRBJ1-2; D unclear. The CDR3 consists of 15 residues. Germline loops: CDR1 LGHNA, CDR2 YSLEER. The CDR3 region has the DNA TGCTCCAGCAGCCAAAACAGAGTAGCTAACTATGGCTACACCTTC. It translates to CSSSQNRVANYGYTF.

This chain connects TRBV11-3 to TRBJ2-3; maybe TRBD2 (5 bases). V was shortened by 7 bases and J by 6 bases, with 8 bases between the two germline ends. Germline V gene sequence: CDR1 SGHNT, CDR2 YENEEA. The CDR3 extends over 11 amino acids. The CDR3 loop reads CASMGGDTQYF. The DNA for the CDR3 is TGTGCCAGCATGGGCGGGGATACGCAGTATTTT.

This clone has a handful of counts. The chain uses TRBV14 and TRBJ2-3, with 8 bases fitting TRBD2. CDR3 length: 16 amino acids. Losses at the gene ends were 2 bases for V and 4 bases for J; bases not matched to a gene: 8. CDR1 and CDR2 from the germline V gene are SGHDN and FVKESK. This CDR3 reads CASSQLLGGGPDTQYF. CDR3 DNA: TGTGCCAGCAGCCAATTGCTCGGGGGGGGCCCAGATACGCAGTATTTT.

The V and J genes are TRBV11-2 and TRBJ1-5; D remains unclear. This CDR3 is 12 amino acids long. Germline CDR1 is SGHAT and CDR2 is FQNNGV. Trimming stripped 1 base from V and 6 bases from J, with 4 bases between. CDR3 region: CASSLGGQPQHF. In DNA, the CDR3 is TGTGCCAGCAGCTTAGGTGGTCAGCCCCAGCATTTT.

This chain uses TRBV11-3 with TRBJ2-5; D possibly corresponds to TRBD2 (6 bases). V lost 7 bases and J lost 5, with 17 bases in between. CDR3 size: 14 residues. In germline, CDR1 is SGHNT, CDR2 YENEEA. The CDR3 sequence: CASNSSGAFETQYF. DNA for the CDR3: TGTGCCAGCAACTCCTCGGGAGCTTTTGAGACCCAGTACTTC. Full variable domain (outside the CDR3, taken from reference TRBV11-3 and TRBJ2-5): EAGVVQSPRYKIIEKKQPVAFWCNPISGHNTLYWYLQNLGQGPELLIRYENEEAVDDSQLPKDRFSAERLKGVDSTLKIQPAELGDSAVYLCASNSSGAFETQYFGPGTRLLVL.

This chain joins TRBV5-6 and TRBJ1-5, with a possible D match to TRBD1 (5 bases). This CDR3 is 16 amino acids long. V lost 0 bases, J lost 5 bases, and 15 bases lay in between. Germline V CDR1 and CDR2: SGHDT, YYEEEE. The CDR3 sequence is CASSLALWGEDQPQHF. DNA of the CDR3: TGTGCCAGCAGCTTGGCCTTGTGGGGGGAAGATCAGCCCCAGCATTTT.

This rearrangement joins TRBV7-2 to TRBJ2-5; 7 bases align to TRBD2. Per germline, CDR1 SGHTA and CDR2 FQGNSA. CDR3 size: 15 residues. V lost 1 base and J lost 5; bases outside the gene matches: 7. The CDR3 region has the DNA TGTGCCAGCAGCTTAGGGGGCGGGAGTTATGAGACCCAGTACTTC. Translated: CASSLGGGSYETQYF.

This rearrangement joins TRBV7-9 to TRBJ1-6; perhaps TRBD1 as D (5 bases). The CDR3 totals 13 residues. Between the trimmed V and J ends, which lost 1 base and 8 bases, there was a span of 6 bases. CDR1 and CDR2 (germline): SEHNR, FQNEAQ (reference sequence). The CDR3 is CASSLGGDSPLHF. In DNA, the CDR3 is TGTGCCAGCAGCTTAGGGGGGGATTCACCCCTCCACTTT.

The table lists this clone with a few counts. The CDR3 nucleotides read TGCGCCAGCAGTCAACAGCTTTCTGGGGCCAACGTCCTGACTTTC. It translates to CASSQQLSGANVLTF. The V and J genes are TRBV4-3 and TRBJ2-6; D gene ambiguous. Germline lookup yields CDR1 LGHNA and CDR2 YSLEER. The ends were cut back, 6 bases at V and 1 base at J, with 10 bases in the middle. The CDR3 totals 15 residues.

The rearrangement uses TRBV30 and TRBJ1-2; TRBD1 might be the D (5 bases). The V gene's germline CDR1 is GTSNPN and CDR2 SVGIG (reference sequence). Trimming pared 2 bases from V and 4 bases from J, leaving 17 bases between. This CDR3 is built from 15 residues. In DNA, the CDR3 is TGTGCCTGGAGTCCACCGGGACCCTATGCCTATGGCTACACCTTC. Encoded protein: CAWSPPGPYAYGYTF.

This clone was picked up a small number of times. J is TRBJ2-1 and V is TRBV11-3; TRBD2 matches at 11 bases. The CDR3 has 17 amino acids. The junction had 10 bases not matched to a gene; V was cut back by 5 bases and J by 4 bases. Germline V gives CDR1 SGHNT, CDR2 YENEEA. CDR3 DNA sequence: TGTGCCAGCAGCCAGTTAGCGGGGGGGCCGAGTTACAATGAGCAGTTCTTC. This gives the protein CASSQLAGGPSYNEQFF.

In its sample, this clone was seen a few times. The chain joins TRBV11-2 to TRBJ2-7; D not resolved. The ends were cut back, 5 bases at V and 3 bases at J, with 20 bases in the middle. Germline-derived CDR1 and CDR2 are SGHAT and FQNNGV. CDR3 length equals 16 residues. In nucleotides, the CDR3 is TGTGCCAGCAGCGCTCAGACCTCCCGCGGACGCTACGAGCAGTACTTC. This sequence encodes CASSAQTSRGRYEQYF.

J is TRBJ1-5 and V is TRBV7-2; D possibly corresponds to TRBD1 (6 bases). V was clipped by 4 bases and J by 7 bases, with 14 bases between them. CDR3 size: 14 residues. Germline V gives CDR1 SGHTA, CDR2 FQGNSA. This CDR3 is CASSYSGAGQPQHF. CDR3 coding DNA: TGTGCCAGCAGCTACTCAGGGGCGGGCCAGCCCCAGCATTTT. Together with reference TRBV7-2 and TRBJ1-5, the CDR3 gives the full variable domain: GAGVSQSPSNKVTEKGKDVELRCDPISGHTALYWYRQSLGQGLEFLIYFQGNSAPDKSGLPSDRFSAERTGGSVSTLTIQRTQQEDSAVYLCASSYSGAGQPQHFGDGTRLSIL.

This clone has more than one count but fewer than ten. The chain couples TRBV7-8 to TRBJ1-3; D is unresolved. This CDR3 is 14 amino acids long. CDR1 is SGHVS, CDR2 FQNEAQ, per germline. Trimming took 1 base from V and 0 from J, leaving 4 bases between them. The CDR3 DNA is TGTGCCAGCAGCTTAGACCTCTCTGGAAACACCATATATTTT. This encodes CASSLDLSGNTIYF. Combining the CDR3 with reference TRBV7-8 and TRBJ1-3 gives the whole variable domain GAGVSQSPRYKVAKRGQDVALRCDPISGHVSLFWYQQALGQGPEFLTYFQNEAQLDKSGLPSDRFFAERPEGSVSTLKIQRTQQEDSAVYLCASSLDLSGNTIYFGEGSWLTVV.

This chain joins TRBV5-1 and TRBJ2-1; TRBD2 matches 8 bases. The germline V gene has CDR1 SGHRS and CDR2 YFSETQ. This CDR3 spans 16 amino acids. After removal of 3 bases from V and 3 bases from J, the junction contained 8 bases not matched to a gene. Here the CDR3 reads CASSSFTSGNYNEQFF. The CDR3 region has the DNA TGCGCCAGCAGCTCCTTTACTAGCGGAAACTACAATGAGCAGTTCTTC.

The chain has TRBV7-9 and TRBJ2-2; perhaps D is TRBD1 or TRBD2 (5 bases each). V was trimmed by 1 base and J by 6 bases, leaving 12 bases between them. Germline CDR1 is SEHNR and CDR2 is FQNEAQ (reference sequence). The CDR3 has 15 amino acids. CDR3 DNA sequence: TGTGCCAGCAGCTTAGGGATGGGACGGGCCGGGGAGCTGTTTTTT. Amino acid sequence: CASSLGMGRAGELFF.

This clone was counted at least ten times. The V call is TRBV5-6, the J call TRBJ2-1; no firm D call. V lost 2 bases and J lost 5, with 2 bases in between. The CDR3 is 11 amino acids. Germline V gene data show CDR1 as SGHDT and CDR2 as YYEEEE. CDR3 region: CASSFHNEQFF. CDR3 bases: TGTGCCAGCAGCTTCCACAATGAGCAGTTCTTC. Full variable domain (outside the CDR3, taken from reference TRBV5-6 and TRBJ2-1): DAGVTQSPTHLIKTRGQQVTLRCSPKSGHDTVSWYQQALGQGPQFIFQYYEEEERQRGNFPDRFSGHQFPNYSSELNVNALLLGDSALYLCASSFHNEQFFGPGTRLTVL.